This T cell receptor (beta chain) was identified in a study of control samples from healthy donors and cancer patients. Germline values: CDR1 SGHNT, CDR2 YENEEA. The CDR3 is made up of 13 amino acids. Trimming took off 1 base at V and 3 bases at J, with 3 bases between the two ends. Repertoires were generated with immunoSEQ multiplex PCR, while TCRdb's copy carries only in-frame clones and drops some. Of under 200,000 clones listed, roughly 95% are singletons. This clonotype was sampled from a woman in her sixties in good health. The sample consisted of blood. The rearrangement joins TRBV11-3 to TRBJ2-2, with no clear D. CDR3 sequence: CASSLGDTGELFF. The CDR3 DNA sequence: TGTGCCAGCAGCTTAGGAGACACCGGGGAGCTGTTTTTT.